What follows is one T cell receptor (beta chain) and its context. This record belongs to a study of identical twins. The CDR3 covers 14 residues. Germline assignment: CDR1 DFQATT and CDR2 SNEGSKA (reference sequence). V gave up 7 bases and J gave up 6 bases, with 19 bases separating them. TCRdb ran MiXCR on the 5' RACE reads and lists one entry per CDR3 protein. The profile covers 500,000 or so distinct CDR3 sequences, with less than 25% appearing a single time and around 0.9% taken by the ten largest. The sample was also reused in another study, on T cells expressing NK-cell markers.

Sequences were obtained from CD4+ T cells sorted from blood. The V and J genes are TRBV20-1 and TRBJ2-1, with a weak D call TRBD2 (5 bases). This receptor was obtained from a young woman in good health. The CDR3 protein is CSDKKPGGINEQFF. The CDR3 DNA is TGCAGTGACAAAAAACCCGGAGGTATCAATGAGCAGTTCTTC.